The 31 T cell receptor beta chains below all came from one sample that was sequenced in a study of PD-1 blockade in classical Hodgkin lymphoma. As to time point: cycle 4 day 1 (C4D1), after less than 7 weeks of nivolumab. Relapse was seen in all patients after autologous stem cell transplantation, and brentuximab vedotin exposure was variable. TCRdb's table, derived via immunoSEQ multiplex PCR, lists solely in-frame clones and lacks some. The sample has about 90,000 clones; 90% are singletons. The sequencing used peripheral blood mononuclear cells (PBMCs), collected before the fourth cycle of nivolumab. The receptors come from a human donor with classical Hodgkin lymphoma.

This clone was recorded only once. V usage is TRBV18 and J usage is TRBJ2-5; the D call may be TRBD1 or TRBD2 (5 bases each). V shed 6 bases and J shed 2 bases, with 10 bases lying between them. The CDR3 runs 13 residues. Germline assignment: CDR1 KGHSH and CDR2 LQKENI. The CDR3 coding sequence is TGTGCCAGCTCGAGGGACCCGCAAGAGACCCAGTACTTC. It yields the protein CASSRDPQETQYF.

This rearrangement joins TRBV19 to TRBJ2-3, with D tentatively TRBD1 or TRBD2 (5 bases each). CDR1 and CDR2 from the germline V gene are LNHDA and SQIVND (reference sequence). This CDR3 has 16 residues. Trimming took 1 base from V and 1 from J, leaving 12 bases between them. DNA for the CDR3: TGTGCCAGTAGTATAGGCGAAGGGGACGGCACAGATACGCAGTATTTT. This encodes CASSIGEGDGTDTQYF.

The chain carries TRBV18 and TRBJ2-1; 14 bases map to TRBD2. CDR1 is KGHSH, CDR2 LQKENI, per germline. The junction had 17 bases not matched to a gene; V was cut back by 4 bases and J by 15 bases. CDR3 length: 17 amino acids. CDR3 in DNA: TGTGCCAGCTCACTTAACACCGGACTAGCGGGGGGCCCCACCTGGTTCTTC. Its translation is CASSLNTGLAGGPTWFF.

The V gene is TRBV6-6, the J gene TRBJ1-3; TRBD1 is a possible D gene (6 bases). CDR3 length: 15 residues. V lost 1 base, J lost 4 bases, and 11 bases lay in between. The germline V gene has CDR1 MNHNY and CDR2 SVGAGI (reference sequence). CDR3 sequence (DNA): TGTGCCAGCAGTTACTTTGGTCAGGGGGGAAACACCATATATTTT. Residues: CASSYFGQGGNTIYF.

The chain recombines TRBV2 with TRBJ1-1; no definite D call. The CDR3 is 16 amino acids. The germline gives CDR1 SNHLY, CDR2 FYNNEI. Trimming stripped 1 base from V and 1 base from J, with 13 bases between. The chain's CDR3 is CASSEGLFGRNTEAFF. In nucleotides, the CDR3 is TGTGCCAGCAGTGAAGGCCTTTTTGGACGGAACACTGAAGCTTTCTTT.

This clone has just one count. The chain couples TRBV6-5 to TRBJ1-5; D possibly corresponds to TRBD1 (5 bases). The V gene lost 7 bases and the J gene lost 7 bases, with 14 bases spanning the gap. The V gene's germline CDR1 is MNHEY and CDR2 SVGAGI. The CDR3 has 13 residues. The CDR3 region is CASNVGEAQPQHF. Here the CDR3 DNA reads TGTGCCAGCAACGTAGGGGAGGCCCAGCCCCAGCATTTT.

The chain uses TRBV7-7 and TRBJ2-2; D is undetermined. The CDR3 spans 14 residues. V lost 0 bases and J lost 4, with 6 bases in between. The germline gives CDR1 SSHAT, CDR2 FNYEAQ (reference sequence). The CDR3 region is CASSLAPLTGELFF. CDR3 coding DNA: TGTGCCAGCAGCTTAGCTCCCCTCACCGGGGAGCTGTTTTTT.

The chain recombines TRBV5-6 with TRBJ2-7; the D is unclear. The V end lost 1 base, the J end lost 3 bases, and 8 bases lay between the germline ends. The CDR3 has 13 residues. CDR1 is SGHDT and CDR2 is YYEEEE in the germline V gene. CDR3: CASSLFSYYEQYF. CDR3 sequence (DNA): TGTGCCAGCAGCTTGTTCAGCTACTACGAGCAGTACTTC.

The chain combines TRBV19 with TRBJ2-6; D gene uncertain. CDR3 size: 15 residues. Germline V gene data show CDR1 as LNHDA and CDR2 as SQIVND (reference sequence). Trimming took 1 base from V and 0 from J, leaving 4 bases between them. The CDR3, as DNA: TGTGCCAGTAGTATAGGAGTCTCTGGGGCCAACGTCCTGACTTTC. Translation gives CASSIGVSGANVLTF.

The chain couples TRBV9 to TRBJ2-2; D could derive from TRBD1 or TRBD2 (5 bases each). The CDR3 runs to 17 residues. The V and J ends lost 0 bases and 5 bases respectively, with 17 bases between them. Germline CDR1 SGDLS, CDR2 YYNGEE. This CDR3 reads CASSVEGPPRNTGELFF. CDR3 bases: TGTGCCAGCAGCGTAGAGGGACCGCCGAGAAATACCGGGGAGCTGTTTTTT.

The chain joins TRBV6-1 to TRBJ2-7; D is undetermined. Deletions cut 5 bases from V and 6 bases from J, with 11 bases between. Germline V gene lookup returns CDR1 MNHNS and CDR2 SASEGT. This CDR3 spans 12 amino acids. CDR3 protein: CASSSRSGEQYF. Written as DNA, the CDR3 is TGTGCCAGCAGTTCACGGTCGGGCGAGCAGTACTTC.

This rearrangement joins TRBV25-1 to TRBJ2-5; D may correspond to TRBD1 or TRBD2 (5 bases each). Germline V gene sequence: CDR1 MGHDK, CDR2 SYGVNS. The CDR3 sequence is 15 residues long. V gave up 1 base and J gave up 1 base, with 10 bases separating them. CDR3 sequence: CASSEFGGPQETQYF. The CDR3 DNA reads TGTGCCAGCAGTGAATTTGGGGGTCCCCAAGAGACCCAGTACTTC.

The genes are TRBV19 and TRBJ2-7, with 8 bases lining up with TRBD2. Germline-derived CDR1 and CDR2 are LNHDA and SQIVND (reference sequence). V lost 2 bases, J lost 1 base, and 10 bases stayed unmatched. The CDR3 has 17 residues. For the CDR3, the DNA is TGTGCCAGTAGTATAACCCCTAGCGGGTCGTCGTCCTACGAGCAGTACTTC. Translated, it gives CASSITPSGSSSYEQYF. Full variable domain (rest looked up from reference TRBV19 and TRBJ2-7): DGGITQSPKYLFRKEGQNVTLSCEQNLNHDAMYWYRQDPGQGLRLIYYSQIVNDFQKGDIAEGYSVSREKKESFPLTVTSAQKNPTAFYLCASSITPSGSSSYEQYFGPGTRLTVT.

The sample holds one count of this clone. V and J are TRBV2 and TRBJ2-5, with 10 bases identical to TRBD1. V was pared by 4 bases and J by 1 base, with 3 bases of the junction left unmatched. The CDR3 extends over 15 amino acids. Germline V gives CDR1 SNHLY, CDR2 FYNNEI. For the CDR3, the DNA is TGTGCCAGCAGTGGATGGGACAGGGGCCAAGAGACCCAGTACTTC. Protein product: CASSGWDRGQETQYF.

V and J are TRBV5-6 and TRBJ1-4, with a weak D call TRBD1 (5 bases). The CDR3 is 16 amino acids. CDR1 and CDR2 (germline): SGHDT, YYEEEE. Trimming shortened V by 1 base and J by 4 bases, and 14 bases separated the two germline ends. CDR3 in amino acids: CASSLLGTELNEKLFF. In DNA form, the CDR3 reads TGTGCCAGCAGCTTGTTAGGGACCGAGCTTAATGAAAAACTGTTTTTT. The full variable domain, its missing parts supplied by reference TRBV5-6 and TRBJ1-4, is DAGVTQSPTHLIKTRGQQVTLRCSPKSGHDTVSWYQQALGQGPQFIFQYYEEEERQRGNFPDRFSGHQFPNYSSELNVNALLLGDSALYLCASSLLGTELNEKLFFGSGTQLSVL.

The CDR3 reads CASGLDPGSGPRNIQYF. Written as DNA, the CDR3 is TGTGCTAGTGGTTTGGATCCCGGGTCAGGGCCGAGAAACATTCAGTACTTC. The chain couples TRBV12-5 to TRBJ2-4; D might be TRBD1 (5 bases). V lost 1 base to trimming and J lost 6 bases, with 19 bases between them. Germline V lookup: CDR1 LGHNT, CDR2 FRNRAP. The CDR3 runs 17 residues.

The chain has TRBV4-2 and TRBJ2-6, with unresolved D. The CDR3 totals 15 residues. Looked up from germline, CDR1 is LGHNA and CDR2 is YNFKEQ. V gave up 0 bases and J gave up 0 bases, with 3 bases separating them. This CDR3 is CASSQDNSGANVLTF. In DNA form, the CDR3 reads TGTGCCAGCAGCCAAGATAACTCTGGGGCCAACGTCCTGACTTTC.

This clone came up once. The chain is built from TRBV4-3 and TRBJ2-1; D unresolved. CDR3 length equals 16 residues. Germline V gene lookup returns CDR1 LGHNA and CDR2 YSLEER. The germline V and J ends were trimmed by 1 base and 4 bases, with 14 bases remaining between them. The CDR3 sequence: CASSQGVPSFYNEQFF. CDR3 in DNA: TGCGCCAGCAGCCAAGGGGTACCCTCATTTTACAATGAGCAGTTCTTC.

The chain is built from TRBV30 and TRBJ1-3, with D uncertain. This CDR3 comprises 13 residues. Germline V lookup: CDR1 GTSNPN, CDR2 SVGIG (reference sequence). The V end was cut by 8 bases, the J end by 0 bases, with 11 bases between. This CDR3 is CAGSNSSGNTIYF. CDR3 sequence (DNA): TGTGCCGGCTCAAACAGCTCTGGAAACACCATATATTTT.

The chain employs TRBV6-1 and TRBJ2-7; 7 nucleotides match TRBD2. V lost 0 bases to trimming and J lost 0 bases; unmatched junction nucleotides: 2. This CDR3 comprises 15 residues. Germline assignment: CDR1 MNHNS and CDR2 SASEGT. CDR3 bases: TGTGCCAGCAGTGAAGCGAGCGGGGCCTCCTACGAGCAGTACTTC. Its translation: CASSEASGASYEQYF.

This clone showed up just once. The V gene is TRBV19, the J gene TRBJ1-1, with no clear D. Trimming left V 7 bases short and J 7 bases short, with 19 bases between. The germline V gene encodes CDR1 LNHDA and CDR2 SQIVND (reference sequence). The CDR3 is 14 amino acids. In DNA, the CDR3 is TGTGCCAGTAAGGGAGGGCCCATCCCGATTGAAGCTTTCTTT. This sequence encodes CASKGGPIPIEAFF.

This clone was seen once. This sequence joins TRBV11-2 and TRBJ2-7; no definite D call. Germline V gene sequence: CDR1 SGHAT, CDR2 FQNNGV. This CDR3 contains 14 residues. Trimming cost V 0 bases and J 3 bases, with 9 bases left between them. The DNA for the CDR3 is TGTGCCAGCAGCTTAGATTCCCCCAACTACGAGCAGTACTTC. Residues: CASSLDSPNYEQYF.

The V and J genes are TRBV5-5 and TRBJ1-1, with unresolved D. V lost 0 bases, J lost 7 bases, and 10 bases lay in between. The V gene's germline CDR1 is SGHKS and CDR2 YYEKEE (reference sequence). CDR3 size: 13 residues. As DNA, the CDR3 is TGTGCCAGCAGCTTGGCCAACACGGTTGAAGCTTTCTTT. It encodes CASSLANTVEAFF. The full variable domain, in which reference TRBV5-5 and TRBJ1-1 provide the parts outside the CDR3, is DAGVTQSPTHLIKTRGQQVTLRCSPISGHKSVSWYQQVLGQGPQFIFQYYEKEERGRGNFPDRFSARQFPNYSSELNVNALLLGDSALYLCASSLANTVEAFFGQGTRLTVV.

This clone has just a few counts. This chain joins TRBV30 and TRBJ1-1; 9 positions agree with TRBD1. Trimming cost V 1 base and J 3 bases; bases outside gene matches: 0. This CDR3 has 13 residues. Germline V lookup: CDR1 GTSNPN, CDR2 SVGIG (reference sequence). CDR3 sequence: CAWSGTGDTEAFF. Here the CDR3 DNA reads TGTGCCTGGAGTGGGACAGGGGACACTGAAGCTTTCTTT.

The V and J genes are TRBV9 and TRBJ2-1; the D gene is possibly TRBD1 (5 bases). CDR3 length: 14 amino acids. Trimming stripped 7 bases from V and 1 base from J, with 12 bases between. CDR1 and CDR2 (germline): SGDLS, YYNGEE. CDR3 region: CASGADTSYNEQFF. The CDR3 DNA reads TGTGCCAGCGGTGCGGACACTTCCTACAATGAGCAGTTCTTC.

The chain uses TRBV7-2 and TRBJ2-5; 8 nucleotides align to TRBD2. V lost 4 bases to trimming and J lost 4 bases; unmatched junction nucleotides: 8. Germline V gene sequence: CDR1 SGHTA, CDR2 FQGNSA. The CDR3 runs to 15 residues. The CDR3 bases are TGTGCCAGCAGCTCAAACGGGGGGGTAGGAGAGACCCAGTACTTC. It encodes CASSSNGGVGETQYF.

The J gene is TRBJ2-7, the V gene TRBV2; 7 bases fit TRBD1. The CDR3 loop spans 15 amino acids. Germline loops: CDR1 SNHLY, CDR2 FYNNEI. After removal of 4 bases from V and 2 bases from J, the junction contained 8 bases not matched to a gene. CDR3 DNA sequence: TGTGCCAGCAGTGGGGTCCCAGGGGGAACCTACGAGCAGTACTTC. Its protein product is CASSGVPGGTYEQYF. Complete variable domain (other parts from reference TRBV2 and TRBJ2-7): EPEVTQTPSHQVTQMGQEVILRCVPISNHLYFYWYRQILGQKVEFLVSFYNNEISEKSEIFDDQFSVERPDGSNFTLKIRSTKLEDSAMYFCASSGVPGGTYEQYFGPGTRLTVT.

The rearrangement joins TRBV6-1 to TRBJ1-2; no definite D call. The CDR3 is 13 residues long. Germline assignment: CDR1 MNHNS and CDR2 SASEGT. Between the trimmed V and J ends, which lost 0 bases and 2 bases, there was a span of 4 bases. The CDR3 coding sequence is TGTGCCAGCAGTGAAGCGCAGAACTATGGCTACACCTTC. Protein: CASSEAQNYGYTF.

The chain combines TRBV14 with TRBJ2-1; the D is unclear. Per germline, CDR1 SGHDN and CDR2 FVKESK. The CDR3 contains 12 residues. The V gene lost 2 bases and the J gene lost 7 bases, with 6 bases spanning the gap. The CDR3 DNA reads TGTGCCAGCAGCCAAAGGGTTAATGAGCAGTTCTTC. Its translation: CASSQRVNEQFF.

V gene TRBV6-6 combines with J gene TRBJ1-1; D ambiguous. V was trimmed by 2 bases and J by 5 bases, leaving 15 bases between them. There are 15 residues in the CDR3. CDR1 is MNHNY, CDR2 SVGAGI, per germline (reference sequence). The CDR3 loop reads CASSYHGEERTEAFF. The DNA of the CDR3 is TGTGCCAGCAGTTACCACGGGGAAGAGAGGACTGAAGCTTTCTTT.

The chain carries TRBV9 and TRBJ2-2, with TRBD2 identical over 15 bases. This CDR3 is built from 16 residues. V shed 2 bases, J shed 6 bases, and the junction held 2 bases outside the gene matches. Germline CDR1 SGDLS, CDR2 YYNGEE. The CDR3 bases are TGTGCCAGCAGCGTCGGGACTAGCGGGGGGTCCGGGGAGCTGTTTTTT. Amino acid sequence: CASSVGTSGGSGELFF.